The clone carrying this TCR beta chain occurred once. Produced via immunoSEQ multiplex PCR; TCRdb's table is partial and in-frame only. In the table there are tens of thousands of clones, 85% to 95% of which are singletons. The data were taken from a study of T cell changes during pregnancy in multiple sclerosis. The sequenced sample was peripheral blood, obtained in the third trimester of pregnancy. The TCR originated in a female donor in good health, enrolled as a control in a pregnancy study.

The CDR3, as DNA: TGTGCCAGCAGCTTAGATCTCGGGACAGGGATGTACGAGCAGTACTTC. Amino acids: CASSLDLGTGMYEQYF. The rearrangement links TRBV7-6 to TRBJ2-7; TRBD1 aligns across 9 bases. V shed 1 base, J shed 4 bases, and the junction held 8 bases outside the gene matches. The V gene's germline CDR1 is SGHVS and CDR2 FNYEAQ. The CDR3 runs 16 residues.